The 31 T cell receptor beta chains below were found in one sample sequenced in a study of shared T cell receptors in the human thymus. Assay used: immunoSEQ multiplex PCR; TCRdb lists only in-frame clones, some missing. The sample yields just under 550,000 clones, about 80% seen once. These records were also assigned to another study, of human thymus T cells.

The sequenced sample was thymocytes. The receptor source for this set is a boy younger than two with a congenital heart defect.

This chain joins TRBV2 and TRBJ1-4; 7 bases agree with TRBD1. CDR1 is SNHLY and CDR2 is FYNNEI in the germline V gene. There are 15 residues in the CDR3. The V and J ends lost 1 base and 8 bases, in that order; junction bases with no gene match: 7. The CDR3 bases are TGTGCCAGCAGTGAAGGGGACAGTGTTGAGGAAAAACTGTTTTTT. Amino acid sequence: CASSEGDSVEEKLFF.

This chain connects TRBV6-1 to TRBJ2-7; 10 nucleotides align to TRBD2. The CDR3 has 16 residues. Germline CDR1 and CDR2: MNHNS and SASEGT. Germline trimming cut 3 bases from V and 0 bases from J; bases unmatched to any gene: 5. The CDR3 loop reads CASSEGTSASSYEQYF. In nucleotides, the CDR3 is TGTGCCAGCAGTGAGGGGACTAGCGCCAGCTCCTACGAGCAGTACTTC.

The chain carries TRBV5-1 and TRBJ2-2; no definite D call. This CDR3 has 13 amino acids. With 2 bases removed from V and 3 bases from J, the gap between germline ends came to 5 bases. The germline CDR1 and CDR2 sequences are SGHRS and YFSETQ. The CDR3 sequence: CASSFEDTGELFF. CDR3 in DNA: TGCGCCAGCAGCTTCGAGGACACCGGGGAGCTGTTTTTT.

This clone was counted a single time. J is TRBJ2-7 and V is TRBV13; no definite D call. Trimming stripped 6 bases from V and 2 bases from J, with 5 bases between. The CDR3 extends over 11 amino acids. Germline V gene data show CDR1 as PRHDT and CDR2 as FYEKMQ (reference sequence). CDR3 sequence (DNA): TGTGCCAGCAGACCTACCTACGAGCAGTACTTC. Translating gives CASRPTYEQYF.

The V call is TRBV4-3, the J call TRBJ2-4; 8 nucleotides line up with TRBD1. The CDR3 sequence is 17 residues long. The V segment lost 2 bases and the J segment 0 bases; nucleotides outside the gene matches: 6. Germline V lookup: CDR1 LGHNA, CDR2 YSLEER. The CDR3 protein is CASSQTRGREAKNIQYF. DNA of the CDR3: TGCGCCAGCAGCCAAACCAGGGGGCGAGAAGCCAAAAACATTCAGTACTTC.

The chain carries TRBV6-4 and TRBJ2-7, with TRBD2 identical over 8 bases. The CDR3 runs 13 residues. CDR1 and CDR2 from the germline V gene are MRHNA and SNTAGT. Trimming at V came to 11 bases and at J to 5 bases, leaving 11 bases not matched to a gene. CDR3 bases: TGTGCCCGCGCCGGGACTAGGGGCCACGAGCAGTACTTC. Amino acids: CARAGTRGHEQYF.

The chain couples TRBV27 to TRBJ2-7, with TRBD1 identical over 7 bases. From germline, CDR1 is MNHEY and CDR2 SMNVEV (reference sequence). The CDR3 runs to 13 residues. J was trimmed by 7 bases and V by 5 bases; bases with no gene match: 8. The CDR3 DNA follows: TGTGCCAGCAGTAAATACAGGGGTGGGGAGCAGTACTTC. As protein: CASSKYRGGEQYF.

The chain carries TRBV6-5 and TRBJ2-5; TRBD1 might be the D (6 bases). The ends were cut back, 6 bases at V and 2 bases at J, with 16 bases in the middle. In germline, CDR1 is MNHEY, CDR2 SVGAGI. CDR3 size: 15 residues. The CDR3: CASSPRTELQETQYF. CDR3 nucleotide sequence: TGTGCCAGCAGCCCTCGGACAGAACTTCAAGAGACCCAGTACTTC.

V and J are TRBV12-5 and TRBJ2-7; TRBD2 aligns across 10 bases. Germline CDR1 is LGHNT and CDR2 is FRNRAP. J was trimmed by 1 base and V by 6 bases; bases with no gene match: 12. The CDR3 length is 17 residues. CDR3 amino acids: CASGQPQRTSGSYEQYF. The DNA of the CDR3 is TGTGCTAGTGGACAGCCCCAAAGGACTAGCGGATCCTACGAGCAGTACTTC. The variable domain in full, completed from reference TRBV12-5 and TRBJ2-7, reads DARVTQTPRHKVTEMGQEVTMRCQPILGHNTVFWYRQTMMQGLELLAYFRNRAPLDDSGMPKDRFSAEMPDATLATLKIQPSEPRDSAVYFCASGQPQRTSGSYEQYFGPGTRLTVT.

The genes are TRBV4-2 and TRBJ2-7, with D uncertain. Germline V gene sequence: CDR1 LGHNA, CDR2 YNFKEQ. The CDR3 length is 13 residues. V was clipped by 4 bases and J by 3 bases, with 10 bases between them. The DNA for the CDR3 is TGTGCCAGCAGCCCGCTCAACGGCTACGAGCAGTACTTC. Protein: CASSPLNGYEQYF.

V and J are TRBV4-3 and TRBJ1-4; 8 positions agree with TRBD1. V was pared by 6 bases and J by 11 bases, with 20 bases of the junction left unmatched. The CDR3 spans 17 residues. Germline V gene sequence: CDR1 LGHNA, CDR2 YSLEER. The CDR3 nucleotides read TGCGCCAGCAGACACAGGGGGAATGAGGGTGGGGTGGGGAAACTGTTTTTT. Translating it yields CASRHRGNEGGVGKLFF.

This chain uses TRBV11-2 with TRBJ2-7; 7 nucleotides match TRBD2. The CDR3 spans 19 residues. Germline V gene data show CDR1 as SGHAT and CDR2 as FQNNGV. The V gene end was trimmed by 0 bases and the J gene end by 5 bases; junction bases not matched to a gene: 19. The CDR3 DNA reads TGTGCCAGCAGCTTAGAAGAAGTCTTTCAGCGGGGCCTCCCCCACGAGCAGTACTTC. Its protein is CASSLEEVFQRGLPHEQYF.

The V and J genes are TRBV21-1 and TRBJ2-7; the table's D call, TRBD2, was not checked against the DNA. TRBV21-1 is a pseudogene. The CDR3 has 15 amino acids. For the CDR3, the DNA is TGTGCCAGCAGCTCGCACCGCGAGGGGAGGAACGAGCAGTACTTC. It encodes CASSSHREGRNEQYF.

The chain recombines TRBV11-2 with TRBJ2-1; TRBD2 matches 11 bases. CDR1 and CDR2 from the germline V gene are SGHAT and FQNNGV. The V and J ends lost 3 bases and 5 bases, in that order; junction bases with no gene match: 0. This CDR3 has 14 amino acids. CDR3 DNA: TGTGCCAGCAGCTTGGGACTAGCGGACAATGAGCAGTTCTTC. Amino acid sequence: CASSLGLADNEQFF.

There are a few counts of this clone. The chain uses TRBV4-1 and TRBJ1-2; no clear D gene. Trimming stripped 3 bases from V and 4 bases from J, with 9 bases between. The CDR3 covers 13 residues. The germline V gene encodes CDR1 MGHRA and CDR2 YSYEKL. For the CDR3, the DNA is TGCGCCAGCAGCCATCAGGATAGCTATGGCTACACCTTC. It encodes CASSHQDSYGYTF.

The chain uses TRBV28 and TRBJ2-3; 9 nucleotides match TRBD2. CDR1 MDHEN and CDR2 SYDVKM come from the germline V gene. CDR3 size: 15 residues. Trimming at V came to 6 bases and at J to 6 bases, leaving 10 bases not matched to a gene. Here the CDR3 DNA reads TGTGCCAGCAGAACGTGGGTTAGCGGGAGTGATACGCAGTATTTT. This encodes CASRTWVSGSDTQYF.

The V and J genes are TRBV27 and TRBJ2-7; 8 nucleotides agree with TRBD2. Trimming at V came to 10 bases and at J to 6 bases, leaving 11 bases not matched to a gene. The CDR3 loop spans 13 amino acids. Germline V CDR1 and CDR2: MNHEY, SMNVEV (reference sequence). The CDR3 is CATKGREVSEQYF. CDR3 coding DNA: TGTGCCACCAAGGGGCGGGAGGTGAGCGAGCAGTACTTC.

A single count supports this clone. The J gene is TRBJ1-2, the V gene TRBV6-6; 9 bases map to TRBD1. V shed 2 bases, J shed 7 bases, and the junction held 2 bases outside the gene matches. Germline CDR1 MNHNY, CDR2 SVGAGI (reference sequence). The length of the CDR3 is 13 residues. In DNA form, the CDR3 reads TGTGCCAGCAGTTACACAGGGGGCGGTGGCTACACCTTC. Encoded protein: CASSYTGGGGYTF.

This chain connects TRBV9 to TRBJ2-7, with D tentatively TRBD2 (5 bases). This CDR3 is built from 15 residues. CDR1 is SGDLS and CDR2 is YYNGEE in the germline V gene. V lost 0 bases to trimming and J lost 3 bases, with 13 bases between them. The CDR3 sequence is CASSVVPGDYYEQYF. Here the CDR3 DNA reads TGTGCCAGCAGCGTAGTTCCAGGCGACTACTACGAGCAGTACTTC.

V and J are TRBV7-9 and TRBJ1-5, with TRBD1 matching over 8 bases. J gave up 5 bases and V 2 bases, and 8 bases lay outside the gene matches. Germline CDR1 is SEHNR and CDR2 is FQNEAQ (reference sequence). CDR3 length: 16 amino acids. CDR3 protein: CASSLTEGQGYQPQHF. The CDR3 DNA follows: TGTGCCAGCAGCTTAACCGAAGGACAGGGCTATCAGCCCCAGCATTTT.

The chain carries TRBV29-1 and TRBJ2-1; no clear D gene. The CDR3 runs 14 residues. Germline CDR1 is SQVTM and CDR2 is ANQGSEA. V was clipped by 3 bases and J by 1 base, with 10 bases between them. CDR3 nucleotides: TGCAGCGTTGATCCGCGGCCTTCCTACAATGAGCAGTTCTTC. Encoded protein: CSVDPRPSYNEQFF.

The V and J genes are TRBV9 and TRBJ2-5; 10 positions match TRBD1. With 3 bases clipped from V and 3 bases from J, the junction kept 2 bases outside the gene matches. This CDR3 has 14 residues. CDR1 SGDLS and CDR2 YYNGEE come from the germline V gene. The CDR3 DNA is TGTGCCAGCAGCGAGGGACAGGGGAAAGAGACCCAGTACTTC. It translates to CASSEGQGKETQYF.

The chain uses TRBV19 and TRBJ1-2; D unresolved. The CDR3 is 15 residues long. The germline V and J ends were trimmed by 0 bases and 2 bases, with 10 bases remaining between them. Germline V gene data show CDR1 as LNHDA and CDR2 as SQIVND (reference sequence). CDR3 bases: TGTGCCAGTAGTATAGAGGAAGGCGGAAACTATGGCTACACCTTC. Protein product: CASSIEEGGNYGYTF.

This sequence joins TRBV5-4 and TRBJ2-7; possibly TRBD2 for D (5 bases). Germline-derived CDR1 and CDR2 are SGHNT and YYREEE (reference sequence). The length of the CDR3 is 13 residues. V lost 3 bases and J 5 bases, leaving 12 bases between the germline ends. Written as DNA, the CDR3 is TGTGCCAGCAGCTCGGGGATTAGGGACGAGCAGTACTTC. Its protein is CASSSGIRDEQYF.

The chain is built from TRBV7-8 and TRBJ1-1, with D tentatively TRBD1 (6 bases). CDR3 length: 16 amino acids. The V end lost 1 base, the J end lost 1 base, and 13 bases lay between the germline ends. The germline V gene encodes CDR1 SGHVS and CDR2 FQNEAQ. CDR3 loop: CASSLVWDTENTEAFF. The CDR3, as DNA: TGTGCCAGCAGCTTAGTTTGGGACACCGAGAACACTGAAGCTTTCTTT.

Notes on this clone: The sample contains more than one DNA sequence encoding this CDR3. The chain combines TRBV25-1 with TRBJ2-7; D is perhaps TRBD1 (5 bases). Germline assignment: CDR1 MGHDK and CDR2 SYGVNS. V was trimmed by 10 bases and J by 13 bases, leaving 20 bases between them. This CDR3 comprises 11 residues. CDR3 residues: CANLSRRQRYF. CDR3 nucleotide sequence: TGTGCCAACCTTTCCCGGAGACAGAGATACTTC.

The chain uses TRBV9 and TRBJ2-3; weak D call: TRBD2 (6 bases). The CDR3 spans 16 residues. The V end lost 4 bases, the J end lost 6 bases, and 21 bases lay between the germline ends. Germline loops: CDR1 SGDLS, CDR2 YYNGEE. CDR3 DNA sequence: TGTGCCAGCAGCCCTCGGGACTCCAGGTTAGGGGATACGCAGTATTTT. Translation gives CASSPRDSRLGDTQYF.

The CDR3 loop reads CASSRTGAVYEQYF. CDR3 DNA sequence: TGTGCCAGCAGTCGGACAGGGGCCGTTTACGAGCAGTACTTC. J is TRBJ2-5 and V is TRBV25-1; 9 nucleotides align to TRBD1. The DNA end is more similar to TRBJ2-7, so the J call may be wrong. This CDR3 spans 14 amino acids. Germline values: CDR1 MGHDK, CDR2 SYGVNS.

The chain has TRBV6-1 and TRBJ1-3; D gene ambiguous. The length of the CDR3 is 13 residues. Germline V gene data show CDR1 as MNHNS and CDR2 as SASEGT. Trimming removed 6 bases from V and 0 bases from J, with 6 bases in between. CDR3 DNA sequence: TGTGCCAGCAGCCCGCGCTCTGGAAACACCATATATTTT. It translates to CASSPRSGNTIYF.

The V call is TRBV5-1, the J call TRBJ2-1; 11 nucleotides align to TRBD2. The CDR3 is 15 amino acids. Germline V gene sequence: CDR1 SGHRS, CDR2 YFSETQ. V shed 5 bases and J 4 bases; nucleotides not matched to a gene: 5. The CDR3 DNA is TGCGCCAGCAGGTCCGGGACTAGCGGATACAATGAGCAGTTCTTC. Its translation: CASRSGTSGYNEQFF.

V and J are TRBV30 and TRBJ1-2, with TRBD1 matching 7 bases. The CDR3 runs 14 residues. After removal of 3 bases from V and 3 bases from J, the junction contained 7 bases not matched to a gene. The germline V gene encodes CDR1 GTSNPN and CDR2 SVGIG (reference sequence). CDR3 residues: CAWSDRAKDYGYTF. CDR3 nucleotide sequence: TGTGCCTGGAGCGACAGGGCCAAGGACTATGGCTACACCTTC.